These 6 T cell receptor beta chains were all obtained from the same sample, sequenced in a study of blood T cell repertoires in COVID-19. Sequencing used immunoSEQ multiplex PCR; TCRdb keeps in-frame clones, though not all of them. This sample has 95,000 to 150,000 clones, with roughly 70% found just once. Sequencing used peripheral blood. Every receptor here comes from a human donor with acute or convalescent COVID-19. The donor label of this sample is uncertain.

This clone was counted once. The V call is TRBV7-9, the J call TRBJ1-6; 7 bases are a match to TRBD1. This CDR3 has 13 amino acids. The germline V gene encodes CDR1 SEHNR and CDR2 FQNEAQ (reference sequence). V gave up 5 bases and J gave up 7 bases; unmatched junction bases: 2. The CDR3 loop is CASSLGQNSPLHF. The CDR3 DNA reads TGTGCCAGCAGCCTGGGACAGAATTCACCCCTCCACTTT.

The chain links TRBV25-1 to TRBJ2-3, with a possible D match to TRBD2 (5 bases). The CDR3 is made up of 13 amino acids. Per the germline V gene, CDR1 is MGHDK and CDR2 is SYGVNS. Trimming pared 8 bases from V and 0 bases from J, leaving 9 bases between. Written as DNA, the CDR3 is TGTGCCAGCGAGGGCGGGAGCACAGATACGCAGTATTTT. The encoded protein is CASEGGSTDTQYF.

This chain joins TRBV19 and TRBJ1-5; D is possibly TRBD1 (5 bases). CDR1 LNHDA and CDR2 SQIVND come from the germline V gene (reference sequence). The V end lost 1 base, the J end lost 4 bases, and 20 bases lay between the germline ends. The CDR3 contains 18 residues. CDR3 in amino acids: CASSIGWRGSSRNQPQHF. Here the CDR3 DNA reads TGTGCCAGTAGTATAGGCTGGCGGGGCAGCAGTCGAAATCAGCCCCAGCATTTT.

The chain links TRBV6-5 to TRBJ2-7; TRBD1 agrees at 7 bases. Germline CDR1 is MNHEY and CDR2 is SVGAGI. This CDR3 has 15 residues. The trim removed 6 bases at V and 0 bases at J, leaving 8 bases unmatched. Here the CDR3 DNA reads TGTGCCAGCAGGGACACAGGGGCAAGCTCCTACGAGCAGTACGTC. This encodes CASRDTGASSYEQYV.

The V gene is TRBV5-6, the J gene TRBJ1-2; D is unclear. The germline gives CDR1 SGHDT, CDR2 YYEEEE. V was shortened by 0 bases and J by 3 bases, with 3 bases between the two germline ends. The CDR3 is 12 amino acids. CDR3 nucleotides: TGTGCCAGCAGCTTGGCAGACTATGGCTACACCTTC. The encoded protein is CASSLADYGYTF.

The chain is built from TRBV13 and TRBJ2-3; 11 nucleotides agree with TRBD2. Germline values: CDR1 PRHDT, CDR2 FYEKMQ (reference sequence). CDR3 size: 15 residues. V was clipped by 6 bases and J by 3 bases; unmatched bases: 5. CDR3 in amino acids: CASSWGTSGTDTQYF. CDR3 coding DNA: TGTGCCAGCAGTTGGGGGACTAGCGGAACAGATACGCAGTATTTT.